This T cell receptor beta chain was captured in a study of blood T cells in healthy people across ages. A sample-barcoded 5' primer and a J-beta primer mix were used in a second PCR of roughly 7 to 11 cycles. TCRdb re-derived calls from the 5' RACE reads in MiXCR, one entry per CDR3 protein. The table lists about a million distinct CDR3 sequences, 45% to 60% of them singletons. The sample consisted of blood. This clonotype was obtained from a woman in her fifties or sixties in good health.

CDR3 bases: TGCGCCAGCAGCTTACGTAGTTCGACTGCCTCTAACTATGGCTACACCTTC. Its translation: CASSLRSSTASNYGYTF. The V and J genes are TRBV5-1 and TRBJ1-2; D remains unclear. CDR3 size: 17 residues. The germline V and J ends were trimmed by 2 bases and 0 bases, with 17 bases remaining between them. From germline, CDR1 is SGHRS and CDR2 YFSETQ.